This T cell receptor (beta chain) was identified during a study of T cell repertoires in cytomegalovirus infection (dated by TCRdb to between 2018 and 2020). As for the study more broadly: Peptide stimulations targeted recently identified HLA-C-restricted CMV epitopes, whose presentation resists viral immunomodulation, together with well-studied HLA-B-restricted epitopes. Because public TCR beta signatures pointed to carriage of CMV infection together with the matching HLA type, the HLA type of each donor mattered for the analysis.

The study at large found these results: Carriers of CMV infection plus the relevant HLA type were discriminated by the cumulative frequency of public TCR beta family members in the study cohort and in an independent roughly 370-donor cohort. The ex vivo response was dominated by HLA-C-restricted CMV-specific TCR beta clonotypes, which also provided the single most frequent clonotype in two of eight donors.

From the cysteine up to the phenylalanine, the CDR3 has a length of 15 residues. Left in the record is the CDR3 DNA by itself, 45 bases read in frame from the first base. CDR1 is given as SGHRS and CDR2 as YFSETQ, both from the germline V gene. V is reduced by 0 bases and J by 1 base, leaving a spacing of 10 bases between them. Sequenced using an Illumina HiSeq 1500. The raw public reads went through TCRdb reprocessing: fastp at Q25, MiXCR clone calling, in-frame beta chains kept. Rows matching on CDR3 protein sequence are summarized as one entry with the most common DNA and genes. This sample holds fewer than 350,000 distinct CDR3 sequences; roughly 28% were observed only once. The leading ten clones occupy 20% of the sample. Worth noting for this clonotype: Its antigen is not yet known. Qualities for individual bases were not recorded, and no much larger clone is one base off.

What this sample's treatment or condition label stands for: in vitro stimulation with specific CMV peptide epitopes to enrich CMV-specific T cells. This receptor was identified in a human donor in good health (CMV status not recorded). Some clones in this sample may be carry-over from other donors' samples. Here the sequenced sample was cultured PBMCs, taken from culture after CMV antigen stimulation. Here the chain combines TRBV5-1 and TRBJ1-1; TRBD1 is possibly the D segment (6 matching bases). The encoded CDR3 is CASSLEGGGNTEAFF. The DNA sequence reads TGCGCCAGCAGCTTGGAAGGAGGGGGGAACACTGAAGCTTTCTTT. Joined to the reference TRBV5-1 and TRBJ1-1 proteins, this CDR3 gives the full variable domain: KAGVTQTPRYLIKTRGQQVTLSCSPISGHRSVSWYQQTPGQGLQFLFEYFSETQRNKGNFPGRFSGRQFSNSRSEMNVSTLELGDSALYLCASSLEGGGNTEAFFGQGTRLTVV.